This T cell receptor (beta chain) was retrieved from a study of cytomegalovirus exposure and HLA in healthy donors. The germline CDR1 and CDR2 sequences are SGHAT and FQNNGV. The CDR3 covers 16 residues. Trimming shortened V by 2 bases and J by 2 bases, and 15 bases separated the two germline ends. Study observations and caveats: A later analysis linked a missense variant in DCLRE1C to the trimming of TCR beta V and J genes. Productive rates of about 87% or about 30% were seen for most TCR beta V segments in an earlier analysis.

It was with 60 Vbeta and 13 Jbeta primers that the PCR ran. Produced via immunoSEQ multiplex PCR; TCRdb's table is partial and in-frame only. The sample records 110,000 to 150,000 clones, approximately 70% being singletons. In the case of this clone: Its antigen is undetermined.

Sequenced input: PBMCs. This TCR derives from a woman aged 60-70 years in good health and CMV-seropositive. The chain carries TRBV11-2 and TRBJ1-1; a weak D match, TRBD1 (5 bases). The chain's CDR3 is CASSLLETVLNTEAFF. As DNA, the CDR3 is TGTGCCAGCAGCTTACTCGAGACAGTTCTAAACACTGAAGCTTTCTTT.